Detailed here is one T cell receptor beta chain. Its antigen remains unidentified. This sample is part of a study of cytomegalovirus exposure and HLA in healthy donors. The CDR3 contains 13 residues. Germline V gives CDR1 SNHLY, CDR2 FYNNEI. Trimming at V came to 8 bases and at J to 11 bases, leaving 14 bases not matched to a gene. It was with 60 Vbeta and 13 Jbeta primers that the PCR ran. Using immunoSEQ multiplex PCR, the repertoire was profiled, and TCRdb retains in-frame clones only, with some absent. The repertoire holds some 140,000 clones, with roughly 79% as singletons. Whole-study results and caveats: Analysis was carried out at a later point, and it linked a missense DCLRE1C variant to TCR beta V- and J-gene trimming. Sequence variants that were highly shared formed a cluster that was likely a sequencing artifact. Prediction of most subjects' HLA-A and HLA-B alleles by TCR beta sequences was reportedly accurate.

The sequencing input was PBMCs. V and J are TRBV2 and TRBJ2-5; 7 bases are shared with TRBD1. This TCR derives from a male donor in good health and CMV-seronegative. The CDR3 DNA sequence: TGTGCCAGCGGGGAGTCCCTCCAGGGGGAGCAGTACTTC. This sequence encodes CASGESLQGEQYF.